One sample yielded the 9 T cell receptor beta chains listed below, sequenced in a study of shared clonotypes between healthy human individuals. Naive CD8 isolation took CD45RO-negative cells positively selected for CCR7 and excluded terminally differentiated effector memory CD45RA+ cells. Some clones are missing from TCRdb's copy, which holds only in-frame ones; the method was immunoSEQ multiplex PCR. This table has nearly 2 million clones, around 96% appearing once. The sequenced sample was naive CD8+ T cells sorted from blood. The receptors were gathered from a man between 18 and 29 years old in good health.

V is TRBV4-1 and J is TRBJ2-5; D is possibly TRBD2 (6 bases). Germline-derived CDR1 and CDR2 are MGHRA and YSYEKL. The CDR3 covers 17 residues. Trimming pared 0 bases from V and 5 bases from J, leaving 19 bases between. The DNA for the CDR3 is TGCGCCAGCAGCCAAGATGAGGGAGGAGGCAGTGGGGAGACCCAGTACTTC. This encodes CASSQDEGGGSGETQYF.

About this clone: This CDR3 is also generated by other DNA sequences in the sample. This rearrangement joins TRBV7-9 to TRBJ2-7, with D uncertain. The V gene lost 5 bases and the J gene lost 0 bases, with 8 bases spanning the gap. The CDR3 totals 13 residues. Germline lookup yields CDR1 SEHNR and CDR2 FQNEAQ (reference sequence). As DNA, the CDR3 is TGTGCCAGCAGCCCCCTGACCTCCTACGAGCAGTACTTC. It specifies CASSPLTSYEQYF.

This chain uses TRBV5-1 with TRBJ1-1; TRBD1 matches at 9 bases. This CDR3 has 15 residues. V was pared by 2 bases and J by 1 base, with 3 bases of the junction left unmatched. Germline V gene lookup returns CDR1 SGHRS and CDR2 YFSETQ. The CDR3 DNA follows: TGCGCCAGCAGCTTAGGGGACAGGGAGAACACTGAAGCTTTCTTT. This sequence encodes CASSLGDRENTEAFF.

The CDR3 coding sequence is TGTGCCAGCAGCCTCTTGGGACCTCTGGAGCTGTTTTTT. Amino acid sequence: CASSLLGPLELFF. The genes are TRBV7-2 and TRBJ2-2; the D gene could be TRBD1 or TRBD2 (5 bases each). The CDR3 runs 13 residues. CDR1 SGHTA and CDR2 FQGNSA come from the germline V gene. Trimming removed 5 bases at V and 10 bases at J, with 14 bases between.

V and J are TRBV4-1 and TRBJ2-7; D gene ambiguous. Between the trimmed V and J ends, which lost 0 bases and 4 bases, there was a span of 13 bases. CDR3 length equals 15 residues. Germline V gene sequence: CDR1 MGHRA, CDR2 YSYEKL. The CDR3 DNA is TGCGCCAGCAGCCAAGACCCTTCCCCTCTTTACGAGCAGTACTTC. Its translation is CASSQDPSPLYEQYF.

The chain carries TRBV10-3 and TRBJ2-7; D may be TRBD1 (5 bases). Trimming shortened V by 0 bases and J by 5 bases, and 8 bases separated the two germline ends. The CDR3 has 13 residues. Germline V lookup: CDR1 ENHRY, CDR2 SYGVKD. CDR3 protein: CAISESKGNEQYF. The CDR3, as DNA: TGTGCCATCAGTGAGTCGAAGGGGAACGAGCAGTACTTC.

The CDR3 loop reads CASSLIPGDTQYF. The CDR3 DNA sequence: TGTGCCAGCAGTTTAATTCCGGGGGATACGCAGTATTTT. The chain carries TRBV27 and TRBJ2-3; D is perhaps TRBD2 (5 bases). The CDR3 is 13 residues long. V dropped 2 bases and J dropped 6 bases, with 9 bases sitting between them. Germline assignment: CDR1 MNHEY and CDR2 SMNVEV (reference sequence).

In DNA form, the CDR3 reads TGTGCCAGCAGTCCAGGTTCAACGAACACTGAAGCTTTCTTT. This encodes CASSPGSTNTEAFF. The gene calls are TRBV27 and TRBJ1-1; D gene uncertain. Germline lookup yields CDR1 MNHEY and CDR2 SMNVEV (reference sequence). V was clipped by 5 bases and J by 1 base, with 11 bases between them. The CDR3 runs to 14 residues.

V usage is TRBV7-2 and J usage is TRBJ1-5, with D possibly being TRBD1 (5 bases). The CDR3 is 16 amino acids. Trimming removed 1 base at V and 0 bases at J, with 10 bases between. Germline V gene sequence: CDR1 SGHTA, CDR2 FQGNSA. CDR3 bases: TGTGCCAGCAGCTTAGACGGGGGGAATAGCAATCAGCCCCAGCATTTT. Translation: CASSLDGGNSNQPQHF.